This is a list of T cell receptor beta chains from one sample in a study of blood T cell repertoires in COVID-19. Using immunoSEQ multiplex PCR, the repertoire was profiled, and TCRdb retains in-frame clones only, with some absent. The profile covers about 300,000 clones, with roughly 86% appearing a single time and 1.6% taken by the ten largest. The sequenced material came from peripheral blood. The receptors originated from a woman between 45 and 65 years old with acute or convalescent COVID-19. Each CDR3 is given with its conserved first and last residue. The D gene is left open where the match is weak. Clone sizes are given selectively: once, few, many, or a class where the clone is expanded.

clone size,V gene,D gene,J gene,CDR3 protein,CDR3 DNA
NA,TRBV7-8,NA,TRBJ1-3,CASSFLSDSSYSGNTIYF,TGTGCCAGCAGCTTTTTATCGGACAGTTCTTACAGTGGAAACACCATATATTTT
NA,TRBV7-2,NA,TRBJ1-6,CASSAGLRPSSPLHF,TGTGCCAGCAGCGCCGGACTACGGCCTTCTTCACCCCTCCACTTT
NA,TRBV7-2,TRBD1,TRBJ2-7,CASSSYGQGTYEQYF,TGTGCCAGCAGCTCGTACGGACAGGGTACTTACGAGCAGTACTTC
NA,TRBV21-1,NA,TRBJ1-6,CASIPPGDSQNSPLHF,TGTGCCAGCATCCCCCCAGGGGACAGTCAAAATTCACCCCTCCACTTT
NA,TRBV20-1,TRBD2,TRBJ2-7,CSASKAGGSYEQYF,TGCAGTGCTAGTAAAGCGGGAGGCTCCTACGAGCAGTACTTC
NA,TRBV4-2,TRBD1,TRBJ2-2,CASSHPGQGATGELFF,TGTGCCAGCAGCCACCCCGGACAGGGGGCCACCGGGGAGCTGTTTTTT
NA,TRBV6-6,NA,TRBJ2-1,CASSDGSRSAGEQFF,TGTGCCAGCAGTGACGGCTCTAGATCAGCCGGTGAGCAGTTCTTC
NA,TRBV2,NA,TRBJ2-1,CASIDSRSNNEQFF,TGTGCCAGCATCGACAGCCGTTCAAACAATGAGCAGTTCTTC
NA,TRBV3-1/TRBV3-2,TRBD2,TRBJ2-7,CPGTSGRSRYEQYF,TGTCCGGGGACTAGCGGGAGATCTCGCTACGAGCAGTACTTC
NA,TRBV7-2,NA,TRBJ2-1,CASSLAVPTRYNEQFF,TGTGCCAGCAGCTTAGCAGTACCAACCAGGTACAATGAGCAGTTCTTC
few,TRBV10-3,NA,TRBJ1-2,CAISERRGLYGYTF,TGTGCCATCAGTGAGAGGAGGGGTCTCTATGGCTACACCTTC
NA,TRBV25-1,NA,TRBJ2-3,CASRGRFTDTQYF,TGTGCCAGCAGGGGCAGGTTCACAGATACGCAGTATTTT
few,TRBV6-5,NA,TRBJ1-4,CACRRDTATNEKLFF,TGTGCCTGCCGACGGGACACAGCAACTAATGAAAAACTGTTTTTT
NA,TRBV3-1/TRBV3-2,TRBD2,TRBJ2-2,CASGPGIAGVFRAGELFF,TGTGCCAGCGGACCAGGTATAGCGGGAGTCTTTAGAGCCGGGGAGCTGTTTTTT
NA,TRBV18,TRBD2,TRBJ2-1,CASSRTSGYNEQFF,TGTGCCAGCTCACGGACTAGCGGCTACAATGAGCAGTTCTTC
NA,TRBV23-1,NA,TRBJ2-5,CASSRRRVPCGETQYF,TGCGCCAGCAGTCGTCGTCGGGTCCCTTGCGGGGAGACCCAGTACTTC
NA,TRBV25-1,TRBD2,TRBJ2-2,CASSAPSGRGATGELFF,TGTGCCAGCAGTGCCCCTAGCGGGAGGGGGGCCACCGGGGAGCTGTTTTTT
few,TRBV11-1,TRBD1,TRBJ1-3,CASSRTGSGNTIYF,TGTGCCAGCAGCCGGACAGGGTCTGGAAACACCATATATTTT
NA,TRBV18,NA,TRBJ1-5,CASSPQQVSNQPQHF,TGTGCCAGCTCACCCCAACAGGTCAGCAATCAGCCCCAGCATTTT
NA,TRBV30,TRBD1,TRBJ2-7,CAWTPGTGTYEQYF,TGTGCCTGGACCCCCGGGACAGGAACCTACGAGCAGTACTTC
NA,TRBV9,TRBD1,TRBJ2-7,CASSVAGTGSYEQYF,TGTGCCAGCAGCGTTGCCGGGACAGGCTCCTACGAGCAGTACTTC
NA,TRBV5-1,NA,TRBJ1-2,CASSLDEGGNYGYTF,TGCGCCAGCAGCTTGGATGAAGGCGGAAACTATGGCTACACCTTC
NA,TRBV2,TRBD1,TRBJ1-4,CASRGTGPEKLFF,TGTGCCAGCAGGGGGACAGGGCCTGAAAAACTGTTTTTT
NA,TRBV27,TRBD1,TRBJ2-1,CASSSGTGANEQFF,TGTGCCAGCAGCTCCGGGACAGGGGCCAATGAGCAGTTCTTC
NA,TRBV9,TRBD1,TRBJ1-4,CASRGQGDNKLFF,TGTGCCAGCAGGGGACAGGGGGATAACAAACTGTTTTTT
NA,TRBV23-1,TRBD2,TRBJ2-1,CASRSEGSYLAEENNEQFF,TGCGCCAGCAGATCAGAAGGGTCTTATCTAGCGGAGGAAAACAATGAGCAGTTCTTC
NA,TRBV3-1/TRBV3-2,NA,TRBJ2-1,CASSPLSSYNEQFF,TGTGCCAGCAGTCCTCTGAGCTCCTACAATGAGCAGTTCTTC
NA,TRBV28,NA,TRBJ1-1,CASSFSVNTEAFF,TGTGCCAGCAGTTTCTCGGTGAACACTGAAGCTTTCTTT
once,TRBV11-3,NA,TRBJ2-6,CASSSDGAGANVLTF,TGTGCCAGCAGCTCCGACGGGGCTGGGGCCAACGTCCTGACTTTC
NA,TRBV5-1,TRBD2,TRBJ2-1,CASSPGLAGYNEQFF,TGCGCCAGCAGCCCGGGACTAGCGGGTTACAATGAGCAGTTCTTC
few,TRBV9,NA,TRBJ1-4,CASSNRVSNNEKLFF,TGTGCCAGCAGCAACCGGGTCAGCAATAATGAAAAACTGTTTTTT
NA,TRBV13,NA,TRBJ2-7,CASSLRQREQYF,TGTGCCAGCAGCTTACGACAGCGCGAGCAGTACTTC
NA,TRBV28,TRBD2,TRBJ2-7,CASSLYTGLADLSSYEQYF,TGTGCCAGCAGTTTATACACGGGACTAGCGGACCTCAGCTCCTACGAGCAGTACTTC
few,TRBV18,NA,TRBJ1-3,CAATDSDNYNSGNTIYF,TGTGCAGCAACCGATTCGGACAACTATAACTCTGGAAACACCATATATTTT
NA,TRBV7-6,TRBD1,TRBJ1-2,CASSLASYRGEGYTF,TGTGCCAGCAGCTTAGCTTCCTACAGGGGCGAGGGCTACACCTTC
NA,TRBV24-1,TRBD1,TRBJ2-1,CATSDVGQGAYDEQFF,TGTGCCACCAGTGATGTGGGACAGGGGGCGTATGATGAGCAGTTCTTC
once,TRBV29-1,NA,TRBJ2-3,CSAHTGTDTQYF,TGCAGCGCACACACAGGGACAGATACGCAGTATTTT